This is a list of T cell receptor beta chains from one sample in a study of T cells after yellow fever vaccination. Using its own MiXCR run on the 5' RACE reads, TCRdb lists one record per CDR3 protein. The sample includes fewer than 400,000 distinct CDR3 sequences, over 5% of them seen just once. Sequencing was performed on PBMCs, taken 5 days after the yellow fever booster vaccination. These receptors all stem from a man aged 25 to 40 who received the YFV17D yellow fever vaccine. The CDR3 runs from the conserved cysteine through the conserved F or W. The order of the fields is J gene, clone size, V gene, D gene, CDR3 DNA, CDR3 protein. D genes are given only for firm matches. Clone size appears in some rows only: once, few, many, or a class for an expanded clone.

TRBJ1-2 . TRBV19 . TGTGCCAGTAGGACGGCAGACTCTGAAATAGCTAACTATGGCTACACCTTC CASRTADSEIANYGYTF
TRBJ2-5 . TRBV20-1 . TGCAGTGCTCTGAGAGGGCAAGAGACCCAGTACTTC CSALRGQETQYF
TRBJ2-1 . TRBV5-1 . TGCGCCAGCAGCTTAGACAAACCCATAAACAATGAGCAGTTCTTC CASSLDKPINNEQFF
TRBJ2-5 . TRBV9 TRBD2 TGTGCCAGCAGCTTAGCCGGGACTAGCGAAGAGACCCAGTACTTC CASSLAGTSEETQYF
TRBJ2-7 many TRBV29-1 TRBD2 TGCAGCGTTGGAAGCGGGAGAGCCTACGAGCAGTACTTC CSVGSGRAYEQYF
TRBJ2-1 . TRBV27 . TGTGCCAGCAGCTCGGGACCTCAGATTGAGCAGTTCTTC CASSSGPQIEQFF
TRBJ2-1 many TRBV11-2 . TGTGCCAGCAGCGTAAGCTCGACAAGTCGAGGGAATGAGCAGTTCTTC CASSVSSTSRGNEQFF
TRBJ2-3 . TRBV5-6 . TGTGCCAGCAGCTTGGGTTTGTCGTCGACCACAGATACGCAGTATTTT CASSLGLSSTTDTQYF
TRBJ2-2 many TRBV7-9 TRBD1 TGTGCCAGCAGCCTAGGACAGGGGTCAACCGGGGAGCTGTTTTTT CASSLGQGSTGELFF
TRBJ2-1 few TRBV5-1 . TGCGCCAGCAGCTTGTACGGGAGCGATCCGGGAAATGAGCAGTTCTTC CASSLYGSDPGNEQFF
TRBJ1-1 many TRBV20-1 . TGCAGTGCTAGAGAAGGCGGCACTGAAGCTTTCTTT CSAREGGTEAFF
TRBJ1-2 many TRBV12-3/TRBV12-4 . TGTGCCAGCAGCAAAGAGCAGTTCTATGGCTACACCTTC CASSKEQFYGYTF
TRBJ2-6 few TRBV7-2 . TGTGCCAGCAGCCAGACAACCTCTGGGGCCAACGTCCTGACTTTC CASSQTTSGANVLTF
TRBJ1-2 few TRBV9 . TGTGCCAGCAGCTCAGGGGCAATCTATGGCTACACCTTC CASSSGAIYGYTF
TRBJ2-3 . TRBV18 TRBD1 TGTGCCAGCTCGCTTGGACAGGGGGCGCGCGGAGATACGCAGTATTTT CASSLGQGARGDTQYF
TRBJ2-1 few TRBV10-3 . TGTGCCATCAGTGAGTCGGTCACCTACAATGAGCAGTTCTTC CAISESVTYNEQFF
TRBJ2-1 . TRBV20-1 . TGCAGTGCTAGAGATAGTAAGGGATTTTACAATGAGCAGATCTTC CSARDSKGFYNEQIF
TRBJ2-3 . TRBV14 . TGTGCCAGCAGCCAAGATAGGCAAAGCACAGATACGCAGTATTTT CASSQDRQSTDTQYF
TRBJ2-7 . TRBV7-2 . TGTGCCAGCAGCTTAGCCGCCTTAAACTTACGCGACGAGCAGTACTTC CASSLAALNLRDEQYF
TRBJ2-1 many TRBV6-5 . TGTGCCAGCAGTTGGGTAAAGGGCCCCCACAATGAGCAGTTCTTC CASSWVKGPHNEQFF
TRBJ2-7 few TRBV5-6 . TGTGCCAGCAGCTTGTTAACAGGACTCTACGAGCAGTACTTC CASSLLTGLYEQYF
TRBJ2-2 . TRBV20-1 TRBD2 TGCTGTGCTAGAAGGGTGCGGGAGGCGAACACCGGGGAGCTGTTTTTT CCARRVREANTGELFF
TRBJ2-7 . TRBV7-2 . TGTGCCAGCAGCACCACGGGAGTCCGGTACGAGCAGTACTTC CASSTTGVRYEQYF
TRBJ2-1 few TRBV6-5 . TGTGCCAGCAGTTACTCCGTCGGGAACGGACCTTACAATGAGCAGTTCTTC CASSYSVGNGPYNEQFF
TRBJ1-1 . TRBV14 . TGTGCCAGCAGCCAAGATTGGGACACTGAAGCTTTCTTT CASSQDWDTEAFF
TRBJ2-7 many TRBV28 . TGTGCCAGCAGTCCCCTGGGAGTTAGCTACGAGCAGTACTTC CASSPLGVSYEQYF
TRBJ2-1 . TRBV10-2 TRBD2 TGCGCCAGCAGGGCGGTAGCGGGCTATAACAATGAGCAGTTCTTC CASRAVAGYNNEQFF
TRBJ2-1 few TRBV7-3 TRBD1 TGTGCCAGCAGCTTAAGGGCGACAGGGCTTTACAATGAGCAGTTCTTC CASSLRATGLYNEQFF
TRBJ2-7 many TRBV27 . TGTGCCAGCAGTAGAGAGGGAGTTCCCGCCTACGAGCAGTACTTC CASSREGVPAYEQYF
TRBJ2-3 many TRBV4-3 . TGCGCCAGCAGCCAGGCCCGACTCGCCAGCACAGATACGCAGTATTTT CASSQARLASTDTQYF
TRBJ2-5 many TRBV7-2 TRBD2 TGTGCCAGCAGCCCCCTAGCGGTTCAAGAGACCCAGTACTTC CASSPLAVQETQYF
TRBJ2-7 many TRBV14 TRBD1 TGTGCCAGCAGTCCTTGGACAGGAGCCTACGAGCAGTACTTC CASSPWTGAYEQYF
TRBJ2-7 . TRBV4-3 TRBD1 TGCGCCAGCAGCCAAGTGGCGACAGGGGGGCACGGGAGTGTCCCCTACGAGCAGTACTTC CASSQVATGGHGSVPYEQYF
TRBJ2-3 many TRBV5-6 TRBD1 TGTGCCAGCAGCTCCCCCCAAACTACGACAGGGAGCACAGATACGCAGTATTTT CASSSPQTTTGSTDTQYF
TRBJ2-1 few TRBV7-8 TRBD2 TGTGCCAGCAGCACAGAAGGGACTAGGTACAATGAGCAGTTCTTC CASSTEGTRYNEQFF
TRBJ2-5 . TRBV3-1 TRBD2 TGTGCCAGCAGCCTCACCAGCGGGAGCGGAGGAGAGACCCAGTACTTC CASSLTSGSGGETQYF
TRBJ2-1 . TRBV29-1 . TGCAGCGCAGCGGAGGGCGAGCAGTTCTTC CSAAEGEQFF
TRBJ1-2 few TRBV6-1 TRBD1 TGTGCCAGCAGTCTAACAGGGGCCGATTACTATGGCTACACCTTC CASSLTGADYYGYTF
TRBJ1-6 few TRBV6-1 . TGTGCCTCTCAGAGGGGGGGTTCACCCCTCCACTTT CASQRGGSPLHF
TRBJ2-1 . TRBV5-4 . TGTGCCAGCCGCTTCGGAATGGCGGGATTCGACAATGAGCAGTTCTTC CASRFGMAGFDNEQFF
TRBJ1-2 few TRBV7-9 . TGTGCCAGCAAGGAGGGCTTAGCTAACTATGGCTACACCTTC CASKEGLANYGYTF
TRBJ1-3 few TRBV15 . TGTGCCACCAGCAGGGGACTTTCTGGAAACACCATATATTTT CATSRGLSGNTIYF
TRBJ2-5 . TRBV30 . TGTGCCTGGAGGCGGACCCTCGGGGAGACCCAGTACTTC CAWRRTLGETQYF